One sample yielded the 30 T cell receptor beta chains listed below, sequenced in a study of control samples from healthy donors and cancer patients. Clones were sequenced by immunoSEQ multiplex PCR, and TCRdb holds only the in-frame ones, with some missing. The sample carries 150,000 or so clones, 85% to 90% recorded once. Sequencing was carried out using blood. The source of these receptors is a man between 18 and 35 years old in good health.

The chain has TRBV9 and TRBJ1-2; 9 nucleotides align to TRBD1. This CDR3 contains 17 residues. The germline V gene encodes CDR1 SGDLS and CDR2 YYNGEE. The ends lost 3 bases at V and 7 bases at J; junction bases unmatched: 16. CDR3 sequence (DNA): TGTGCCAGCAGCGACCAGGACAGGGGAAGGATTTTGGGTGGCTACACCTTC. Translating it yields CASSDQDRGRILGGYTF.

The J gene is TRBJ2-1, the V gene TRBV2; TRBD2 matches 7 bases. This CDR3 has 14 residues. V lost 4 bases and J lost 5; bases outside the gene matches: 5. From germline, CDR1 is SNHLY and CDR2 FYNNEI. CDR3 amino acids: CASSALGTNNEQFF. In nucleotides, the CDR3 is TGTGCCAGCAGTGCCCTAGGGACTAACAATGAGCAGTTCTTC. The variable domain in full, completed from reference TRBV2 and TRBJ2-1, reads EPEVTQTPSHQVTQMGQEVILRCVPISNHLYFYWYRQILGQKVEFLVSFYNNEISEKSEIFDDQFSVERPDGSNFTLKIRSTKLEDSAMYFCASSALGTNNEQFFGPGTRLTVL.

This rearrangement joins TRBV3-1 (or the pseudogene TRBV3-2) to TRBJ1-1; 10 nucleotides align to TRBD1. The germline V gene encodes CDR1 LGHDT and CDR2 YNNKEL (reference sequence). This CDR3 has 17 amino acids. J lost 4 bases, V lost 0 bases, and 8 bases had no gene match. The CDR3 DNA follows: TGTGCCAGCAGCCAAGATTGGGTGGGACAGGGGACCACTGAAGCTTTCTTT. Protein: CASSQDWVGQGTTEAFF.

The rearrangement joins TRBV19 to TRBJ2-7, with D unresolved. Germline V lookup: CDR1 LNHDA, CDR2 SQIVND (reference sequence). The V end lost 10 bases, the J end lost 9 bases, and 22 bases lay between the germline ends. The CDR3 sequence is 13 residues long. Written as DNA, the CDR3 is TGTGCCACCTCATCCTCTAGGGCCTTGGGGCAGTACTTC. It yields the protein CATSSSRALGQYF.

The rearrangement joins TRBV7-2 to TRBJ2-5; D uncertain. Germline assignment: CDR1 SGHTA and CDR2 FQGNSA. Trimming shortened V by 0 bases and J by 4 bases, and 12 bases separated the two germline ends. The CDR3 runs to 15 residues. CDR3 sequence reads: CASSLAERSLETQYF. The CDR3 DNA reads TGTGCCAGCAGCTTAGCCGAAAGATCTCTAGAGACCCAGTACTTC.

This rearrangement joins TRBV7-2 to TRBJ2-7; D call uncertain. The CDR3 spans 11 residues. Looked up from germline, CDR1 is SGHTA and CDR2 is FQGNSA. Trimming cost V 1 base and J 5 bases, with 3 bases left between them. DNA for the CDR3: TGTGCCAGCAGCTTAGGGGACGAGCAGTACTTC. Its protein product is CASSLGDEQYF.

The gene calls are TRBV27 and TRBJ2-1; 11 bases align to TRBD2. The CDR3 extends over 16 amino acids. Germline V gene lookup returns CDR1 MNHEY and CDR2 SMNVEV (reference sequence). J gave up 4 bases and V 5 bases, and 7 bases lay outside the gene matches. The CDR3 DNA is TGTGCCAGCAGTCCCCGACTAGCGGGGAGTTACAATGAGCAGTTCTTC. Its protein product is CASSPRLAGSYNEQFF.

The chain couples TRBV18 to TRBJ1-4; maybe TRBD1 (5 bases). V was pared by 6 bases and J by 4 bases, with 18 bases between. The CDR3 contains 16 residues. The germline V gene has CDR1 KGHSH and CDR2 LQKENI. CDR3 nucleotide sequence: TGTGCCAGCTCGCCCGACCAAGGGGAGAATAATGAAAAACTGTTTTTT. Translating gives CASSPDQGENNEKLFF.

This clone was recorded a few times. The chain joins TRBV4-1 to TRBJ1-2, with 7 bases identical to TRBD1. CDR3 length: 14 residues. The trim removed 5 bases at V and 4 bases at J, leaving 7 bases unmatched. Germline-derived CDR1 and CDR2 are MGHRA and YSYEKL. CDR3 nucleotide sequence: TGCGCCAGCAGCAGACAGGGTTCAGGCTATGGCTACACCTTC. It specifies CASSRQGSGYGYTF.

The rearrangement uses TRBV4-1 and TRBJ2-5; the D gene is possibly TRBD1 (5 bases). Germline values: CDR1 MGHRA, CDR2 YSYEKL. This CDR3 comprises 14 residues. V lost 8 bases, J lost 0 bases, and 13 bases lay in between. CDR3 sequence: CASSLGADQETQYF. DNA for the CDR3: TGCGCCAGCTCCCTAGGGGCGGACCAAGAGACCCAGTACTTC.

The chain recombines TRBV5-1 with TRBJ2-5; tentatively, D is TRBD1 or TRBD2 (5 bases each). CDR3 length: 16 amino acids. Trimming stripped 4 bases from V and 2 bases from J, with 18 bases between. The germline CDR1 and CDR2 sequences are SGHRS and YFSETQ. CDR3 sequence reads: CASSNIHGAEQETQYF. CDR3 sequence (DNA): TGCGCCAGCAGCAACATTCACGGGGCCGAGCAAGAGACCCAGTACTTC.

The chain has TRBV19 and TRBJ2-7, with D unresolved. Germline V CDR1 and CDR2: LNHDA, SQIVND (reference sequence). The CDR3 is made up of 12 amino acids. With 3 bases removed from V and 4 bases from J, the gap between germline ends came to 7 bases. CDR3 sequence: CASSIAGYEQYF. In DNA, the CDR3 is TGTGCCAGTAGTATCGCCGGGTACGAGCAGTACTTC.

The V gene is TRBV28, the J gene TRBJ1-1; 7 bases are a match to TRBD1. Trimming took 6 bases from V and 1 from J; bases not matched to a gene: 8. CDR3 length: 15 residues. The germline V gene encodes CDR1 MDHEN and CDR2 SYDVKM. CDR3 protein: CASSPQGDGNTEAFF. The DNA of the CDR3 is TGTGCCAGCAGCCCCCAGGGGGACGGGAACACTGAAGCTTTCTTT.

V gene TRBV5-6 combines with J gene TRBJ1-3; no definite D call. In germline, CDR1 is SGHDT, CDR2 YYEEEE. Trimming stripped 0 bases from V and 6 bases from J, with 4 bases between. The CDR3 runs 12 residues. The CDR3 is CASSLGENTIYF. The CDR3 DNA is TGTGCCAGCAGCTTGGGGGAAAACACCATATATTTT.

CDR3 loop: CASSYGETQYF. The CDR3 nucleotides read TGTGCCAGCAGCTACGGGGAGACCCAGTACTTC. The genes are TRBV11-2 and TRBJ2-5; no definite D call. Germline lookup yields CDR1 SGHAT and CDR2 FQNNGV. Trimming left V 4 bases short and J 5 bases short, with 5 bases between. This CDR3 has 11 residues. Together with reference TRBV11-2 and TRBJ2-5, the CDR3 gives the full variable domain: EAGVAQSPRYKIIEKRQSVAFWCNPISGHATLYWYQQILGQGPKLLIQFQNNGVVDDSQLPKDRFSAERLKGVDSTLKIQPAKLEDSAVYLCASSYGETQYFGPGTRLLVL.

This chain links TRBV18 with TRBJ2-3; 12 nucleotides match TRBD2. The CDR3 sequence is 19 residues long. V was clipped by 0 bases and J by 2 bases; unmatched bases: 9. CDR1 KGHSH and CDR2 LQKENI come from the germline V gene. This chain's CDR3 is CASSPPRLAGASDTDTQYF. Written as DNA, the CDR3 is TGTGCCAGCTCACCACCCCGACTAGCGGGGGCATCGGACACAGATACGCAGTATTTT.

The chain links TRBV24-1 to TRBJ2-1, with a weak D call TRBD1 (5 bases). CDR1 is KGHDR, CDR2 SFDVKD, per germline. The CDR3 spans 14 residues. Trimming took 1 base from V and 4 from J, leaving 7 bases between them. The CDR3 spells CATSDLRGYNEQFF. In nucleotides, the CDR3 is TGTGCCACCAGTGATTTAAGGGGATACAATGAGCAGTTCTTC.

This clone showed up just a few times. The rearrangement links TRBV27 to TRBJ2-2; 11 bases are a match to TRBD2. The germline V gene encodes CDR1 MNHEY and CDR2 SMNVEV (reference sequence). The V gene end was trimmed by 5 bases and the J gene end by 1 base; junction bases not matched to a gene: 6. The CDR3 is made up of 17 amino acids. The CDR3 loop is CASSPPLAGGNTGELFF. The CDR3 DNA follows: TGTGCCAGCAGTCCCCCCCTAGCGGGGGGGAACACCGGGGAGCTGTTTTTT.

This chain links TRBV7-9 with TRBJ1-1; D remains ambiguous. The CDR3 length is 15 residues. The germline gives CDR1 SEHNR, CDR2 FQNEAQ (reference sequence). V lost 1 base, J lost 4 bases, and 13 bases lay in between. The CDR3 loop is CASSLVRTDGTEAFF. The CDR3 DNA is TGTGCCAGCAGCTTAGTGAGGACGGACGGCACTGAAGCTTTCTTT.

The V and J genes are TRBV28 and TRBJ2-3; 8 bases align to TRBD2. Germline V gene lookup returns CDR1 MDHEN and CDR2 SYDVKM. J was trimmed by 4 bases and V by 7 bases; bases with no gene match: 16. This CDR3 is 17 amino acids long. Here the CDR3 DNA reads TGTGCCAGCACCCATCGGGGCGGGGGGCGACCCCCAGATACGCAGTATTTT. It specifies CASTHRGGGRPPDTQYF.

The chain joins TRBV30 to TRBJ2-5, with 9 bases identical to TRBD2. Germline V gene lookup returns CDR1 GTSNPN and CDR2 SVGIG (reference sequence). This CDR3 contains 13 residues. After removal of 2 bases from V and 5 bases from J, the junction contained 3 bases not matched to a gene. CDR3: CAWSSSGAETQYF. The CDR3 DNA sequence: TGTGCCTGGAGTTCTAGCGGGGCGGAGACCCAGTACTTC.

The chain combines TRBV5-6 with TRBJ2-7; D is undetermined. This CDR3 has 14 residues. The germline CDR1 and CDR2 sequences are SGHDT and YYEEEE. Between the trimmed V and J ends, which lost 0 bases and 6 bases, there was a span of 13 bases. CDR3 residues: CASSLGSLFFEQYF. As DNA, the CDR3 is TGTGCCAGCAGCTTGGGTAGCCTATTTTTCGAGCAGTACTTC.

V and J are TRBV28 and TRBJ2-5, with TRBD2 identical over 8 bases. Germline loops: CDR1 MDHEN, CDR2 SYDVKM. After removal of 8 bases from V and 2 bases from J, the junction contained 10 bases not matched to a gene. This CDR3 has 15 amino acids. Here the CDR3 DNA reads TGTGCCAGCTTAATCGGGGGGGGAACTCAAGAGACCCAGTACTTC. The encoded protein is CASLIGGGTQETQYF.

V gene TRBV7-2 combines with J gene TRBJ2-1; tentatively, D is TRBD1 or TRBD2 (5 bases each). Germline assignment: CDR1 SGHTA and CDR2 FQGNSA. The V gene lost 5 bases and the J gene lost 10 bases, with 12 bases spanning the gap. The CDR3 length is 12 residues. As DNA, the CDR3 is TGTGCCAGCAGCCCAGGGCCTAGCGAGCAGTTCTTC. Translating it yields CASSPGPSEQFF.

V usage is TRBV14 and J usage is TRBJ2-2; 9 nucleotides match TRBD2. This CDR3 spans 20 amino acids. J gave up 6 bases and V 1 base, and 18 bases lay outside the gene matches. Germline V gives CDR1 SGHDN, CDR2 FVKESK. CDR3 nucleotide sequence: TGTGCCAGCAGCCAAGTTTCCAGCGGGGGGCCATTTTGGTTTGCCGGGGAGCTGTTTTTT. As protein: CASSQVSSGGPFWFAGELFF. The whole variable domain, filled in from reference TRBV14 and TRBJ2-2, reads EAGVTQFPSHSVIEKGQTVTLRCDPISGHDNLYWYRRVMGKEIKFLLHFVKESKQDESGMPNNRFLAERTGGTYSTLKVQPAELEDSGVYFCASSQVSSGGPFWFAGELFFGEGSRLTVL.

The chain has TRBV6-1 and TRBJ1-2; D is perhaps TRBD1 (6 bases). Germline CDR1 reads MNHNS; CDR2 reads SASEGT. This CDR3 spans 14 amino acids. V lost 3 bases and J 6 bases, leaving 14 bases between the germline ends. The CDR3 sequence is CASSDVEGVDGYTF. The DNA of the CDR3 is TGTGCCAGCAGTGACGTCGAGGGGGTGGATGGCTACACCTTC.

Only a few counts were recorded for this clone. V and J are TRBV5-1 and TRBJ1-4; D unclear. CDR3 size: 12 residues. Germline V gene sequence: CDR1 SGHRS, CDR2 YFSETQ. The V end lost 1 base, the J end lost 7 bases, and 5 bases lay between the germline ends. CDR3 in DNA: TGCGCCAGCAGCTTGCATGGTGAAAAACTGTTTTTT. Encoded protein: CASSLHGEKLFF.

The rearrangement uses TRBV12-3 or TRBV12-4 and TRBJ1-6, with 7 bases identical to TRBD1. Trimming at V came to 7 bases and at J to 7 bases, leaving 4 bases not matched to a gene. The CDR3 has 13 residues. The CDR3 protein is CASMGGGNSPLHF. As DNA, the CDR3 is TGTGCCAGCATGGGAGGGGGCAATTCACCCCTCCACTTT.

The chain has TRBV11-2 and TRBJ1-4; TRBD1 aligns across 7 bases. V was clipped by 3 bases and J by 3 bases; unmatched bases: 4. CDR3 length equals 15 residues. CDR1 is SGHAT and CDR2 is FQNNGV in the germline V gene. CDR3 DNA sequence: TGTGCCAGCAGCTTCGGCGGGACAGCTAATGAAAAACTGTTTTTT. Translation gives CASSFGGTANEKLFF.

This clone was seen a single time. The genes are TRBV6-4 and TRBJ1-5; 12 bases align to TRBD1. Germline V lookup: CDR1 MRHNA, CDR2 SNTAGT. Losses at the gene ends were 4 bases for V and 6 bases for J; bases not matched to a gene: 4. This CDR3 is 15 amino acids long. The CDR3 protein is CASSAGTGGGQPQHF. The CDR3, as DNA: TGTGCCAGCAGTGCCGGGACAGGGGGCGGTCAGCCCCAGCATTTT.